What follows are 30 T cell receptor beta chains derived from one specimen sequenced in a study of T cells in localized non-small cell lung cancer. This table comes from immunoSEQ multiplex PCR, and its TCRdb copy is limited to in-frame clones, with some not included. The data hold some 20,000 clones, with over 80% observed a single time. This sample comprised PBMCs, obtained before any cancer treatment. The receptor set was obtained from a man aged 35-69 years with stage II squamous cell lung carcinoma.

The chain recombines TRBV11-3 with TRBJ2-1; D remains ambiguous. Deletions cut 1 base from V and 2 bases from J, with 18 bases between. The CDR3 extends over 18 amino acids. Germline values: CDR1 SGHNT, CDR2 YENEEA. This CDR3 reads CASSLVLRTPPTYNEQFF. CDR3 in DNA: TGTGCCAGCAGCTTAGTCCTTCGGACCCCTCCCACCTACAATGAGCAGTTCTTC.

The V call is TRBV7-6, the J call TRBJ1-1; D possibly corresponds to TRBD1 (6 bases). From germline, CDR1 is SGHVS and CDR2 FNYEAQ. This CDR3 spans 17 amino acids. The V and J ends lost 6 bases and 1 base respectively, with 21 bases between them. The CDR3 nucleotides are TGTGCCAGCAGATTAATACAGGGTTTTAGAGGGAACACTGAAGCTTTCTTT. Residues: CASRLIQGFRGNTEAFF. Full variable domain (rest looked up from reference TRBV7-6 and TRBJ1-1): GAGVSQSPRYKVTKRGQDVALRCDPISGHVSLYWYRQALGQGPEFLTYFNYEAQQDKSGLPNDRFSAERPEGSISTLTIQRTEQRDSAMYRCASRLIQGFRGNTEAFFGQGTRLTVV.

The chain joins TRBV7-2 to TRBJ1-1; perhaps TRBD1 as D (6 bases). Trimming left V 3 bases short and J 3 bases short, with 17 bases between. CDR3 length equals 16 residues. Per the germline V gene, CDR1 is SGHTA and CDR2 is FQGNSA. This chain's CDR3 is CASSFSRTVRDTEAFF. The CDR3 region has the DNA TGTGCCAGCAGCTTTTCGCGGACAGTTAGGGACACTGAAGCTTTCTTT.

Only a few counts were recorded for this clone. The V and J genes are TRBV5-1 and TRBJ2-7, with 9 bases identical to TRBD2. Germline V gives CDR1 SGHRS, CDR2 YFSETQ. The CDR3 has 15 amino acids. The junction had 7 bases not matched to a gene; V was cut back by 2 bases and J by 4 bases. The CDR3 protein is CASSFSGRSGYEQYF. The CDR3 nucleotides read TGCGCCAGCAGCTTTAGCGGGAGATCAGGGTACGAGCAGTACTTC.

The genes are TRBV9 and TRBJ2-1; D ambiguous. The germline V gene has CDR1 SGDLS and CDR2 YYNGEE. V was trimmed by 3 bases and J by 4 bases, leaving 8 bases between them. The CDR3 consists of 13 residues. CDR3 DNA sequence: TGTGCCAGCAGCGCGACACTATACAATGAGCAGTTCTTC. Amino acid sequence: CASSATLYNEQFF. Full variable domain (outside the CDR3, taken from reference TRBV9 and TRBJ2-1): DSGVTQTPKHLITATGQRVTLRCSPRSGDLSVYWYQQSLDQGLQFLIQYYNGEERAKGNILERFSAQQFPDLHSELNLSSLELGDSALYFCASSATLYNEQFFGPGTRLTVL.

V gene TRBV29-1 combines with J gene TRBJ2-2; no definite D call. Germline assignment: CDR1 SQVTM and CDR2 ANQGSEA. The CDR3 length is 14 residues. V dropped 6 bases and J dropped 3 bases, with 14 bases sitting between them. CDR3: CSVRARGDTGELFF. For the CDR3, the DNA is TGCAGCGTCCGAGCTAGAGGTGACACCGGGGAGCTGTTTTTT.

The chain links TRBV19 to TRBJ2-7, with D perhaps matching TRBD1 (6 bases). The CDR3 length is 14 residues. Trimming pared 3 bases from V and 2 bases from J, leaving 11 bases between. Germline V gene sequence: CDR1 LNHDA, CDR2 SQIVND (reference sequence). Here the CDR3 reads CASSILDSTYEQYF. CDR3 DNA: TGTGCCAGTAGTATCTTGGACAGTACCTACGAGCAGTACTTC.

Written as DNA, the CDR3 is TGTGCCTGGAGTGAGTTAGCCATAGAAGCCACTGAAGCTTTCTTT. This codes for CAWSELAIEATEAFF. This chain links TRBV30 with TRBJ1-1; D is unclear. The CDR3 sequence is 15 residues long. Trimming left V 1 base short and J 4 bases short, with 16 bases between. Germline V gene sequence: CDR1 GTSNPN, CDR2 SVGIG (reference sequence).

This rearrangement joins TRBV5-5 to TRBJ1-2; D is possibly TRBD1 (5 bases). V dropped 0 bases and J dropped 7 bases, with 10 bases sitting between them. The CDR3 consists of 13 residues. CDR1 is SGHKS and CDR2 is YYEKEE in the germline V gene (reference sequence). The CDR3 DNA reads as TGTGCCAGCAGCTTGGACAGGTTGACTGGCTACACCTTC. As protein: CASSLDRLTGYTF.

As to this clone: The same CDR3 also results from other DNA sequences found in this sample. The V gene is TRBV5-6, the J gene TRBJ2-7, with D tentatively TRBD1 or TRBD2 (5 bases each). This CDR3 comprises 14 residues. CDR1 is SGHDT and CDR2 is YYEEEE in the germline V gene. V shed 2 bases and J shed 3 bases, with 12 bases lying between them. CDR3 sequence reads: CASSFPGLGYEQYF. CDR3 DNA sequence: TGTGCCAGCAGCTTTCCGGGGCTCGGCTACGAGCAGTACTTC.

The chain joins TRBV4-2 to TRBJ2-3; 10 positions match TRBD2. J lost 1 base, V lost 1 base, and 14 bases had no gene match. This CDR3 comprises 20 residues. Looked up from germline, CDR1 is LGHNA and CDR2 is YNFKEQ. The CDR3 bases are TGTGCCAGCAGCCAAGCCTTTAGCGGGGGGCTCGACCTACGCACAGATACGCAGTATTTT. Encoded protein: CASSQAFSGGLDLRTDTQYF.

V is TRBV30 and J is TRBJ2-2; 8 bases map to TRBD2. The germline V gene encodes CDR1 GTSNPN and CDR2 SVGIG (reference sequence). The CDR3 has 14 residues. V was pared by 5 bases and J by 7 bases, with 9 bases of the junction left unmatched. The CDR3 region is CAWAAGGSIGELFF. The CDR3 DNA reads as TGTGCCTGGGCGGCGGGAGGTTCTATCGGGGAGCTGTTTTTT.

This chain links TRBV10-3 with TRBJ2-7; 9 bases are a match to TRBD1. V was pared by 11 bases and J by 3 bases, with 8 bases of the junction left unmatched. The CDR3 length is 13 residues. Germline V gene data show CDR1 as ENHRY and CDR2 as SYGVKD. CDR3 sequence: CAAMGQGDYEQYF. For the CDR3, the DNA is TGTGCCGCCATGGGACAGGGAGACTACGAGCAGTACTTC.

The count of this clone is one. This chain connects TRBV7-6 to TRBJ1-2; TRBD1 agrees at 7 bases. After removal of 10 bases from V and 6 bases from J, the junction contained 5 bases not matched to a gene. The CDR3 has 11 amino acids. CDR1 and CDR2 from the germline V gene are SGHVS and FNYEAQ. CDR3 nucleotides: TGTGCCACTCGGACAGGCGATGGCTACACCTTC. This translates into CATRTGDGYTF. The full variable domain, completed using reference TRBV7-6 and TRBJ1-2, is GAGVSQSPRYKVTKRGQDVALRCDPISGHVSLYWYRQALGQGPEFLTYFNYEAQQDKSGLPNDRFSAERPEGSISTLTIQRTEQRDSAMYRCATRTGDGYTFGSGTRLTVV.

The J gene is TRBJ2-5, the V gene TRBV7-2, with TRBD2 identical over 16 bases. Germline values: CDR1 SGHTA, CDR2 FQGNSA. This CDR3 has 16 amino acids. Unmatched junction bases numbered 3, after V lost 4 bases and J lost 4 bases. DNA of the CDR3: TGTGCCAGCAGCTCGGGACTAGCGGGAGGGAGAGAGACCCAGTACTTC. Protein sequence: CASSSGLAGGRETQYF.

The chain is built from TRBV4-2 and TRBJ2-1; D not certain. The ends were cut back, 0 bases at V and 10 bases at J, with 13 bases in the middle. Germline CDR1 LGHNA, CDR2 YNFKEQ. The length of the CDR3 is 14 residues. CDR3 bases: TGTGCCAGCAGCCAAGAAGTCTGGAGCTCGGAGCAGTTCTTC. This gives the protein CASSQEVWSSEQFF.

V is TRBV5-1 and J is TRBJ2-7; D may correspond to TRBD1 or TRBD2 (5 bases each). This CDR3 comprises 14 residues. Germline CDR1 reads SGHRS; CDR2 reads YFSETQ. Trimming took 4 bases from V and 0 from J, leaving 11 bases between them. CDR3 nucleotide sequence: TGCGCCAGCAGCCGGGACGCCAGCTCCTACGAGCAGTACTTC. Encoded protein: CASSRDASSYEQYF.

The genes are TRBV11-3 and TRBJ1-2; possible D gene TRBD1, 5 bases. The CDR3 loop spans 14 amino acids. The germline V and J ends were trimmed by 2 bases and 3 bases, with 10 bases remaining between them. Germline V lookup: CDR1 SGHNT, CDR2 YENEEA. The CDR3 DNA sequence: TGTGCCAGCAGCTTAATGGGGGACCACTATGGCTACACCTTC. As protein: CASSLMGDHYGYTF.

V is TRBV7-9 and J is TRBJ1-5; D remains ambiguous. Germline V gene sequence: CDR1 SEHNR, CDR2 FQNEAQ (reference sequence). V lost 11 bases, J lost 6 bases, and 14 bases lay in between. The CDR3 sequence is 12 residues long. The CDR3 sequence is CAGQAGTQPQHF. In DNA, the CDR3 is TGTGCCGGGCAGGCAGGTACTCAGCCCCAGCATTTT. Variable domain in full (rest from reference TRBV7-9 and TRBJ1-5): DTGVSQNPRHKITKRGQNVTFRCDPISEHNRLYWYRQTLGQGPEFLTYFQNEAQLEKSRLLSDRFSAERPKGSFSTLEIQRTEQGDSAMYLCAGQAGTQPQHFGDGTRLSIL.

In regard to this clone: The germline gene is not matched at one end of the junction; a read error may be the cause. V is TRBV5-1 and J is TRBJ2-1; 16 positions match TRBD2. Germline loops: CDR1 SGHRS, CDR2 YFSETQ. This CDR3 has 15 amino acids. Here the CDR3 DNA reads TGCGCCAGCAGCTTGTCCGGGACTAGCGGGGGGGGCTCGGTCTTC. Residues: CASSLSGTSGGGSVF.

The V gene is TRBV10-3, the J gene TRBJ1-2; D perhaps matches TRBD1 (5 bases). V was cut by 3 bases and J by 2 bases, with 13 bases left in between. The CDR3 consists of 15 residues. CDR1 and CDR2 (germline): ENHRY, SYGVKD. CDR3 nucleotide sequence: TGTGCCATCAGTGACTTAAGGGGCACGAACTATGGCTACACCTTC. Translating it yields CAISDLRGTNYGYTF.

The J gene is TRBJ2-5, the V gene TRBV19, with 8 bases matching TRBD2. The J segment lost 5 bases and the V segment lost 3 bases, leaving 5 bases of the junction unmatched. This CDR3 spans 14 amino acids. The germline V gene has CDR1 LNHDA and CDR2 SQIVND (reference sequence). CDR3 loop: CASSIGTRGETQYF. As DNA, the CDR3 is TGTGCCAGTAGTATCGGGACTAGGGGGGAGACCCAGTACTTC.

V is TRBV7-9 and J is TRBJ1-2; D uncertain. The CDR3 is made up of 14 amino acids. The germline V and J ends were trimmed by 4 bases and 4 bases, with 13 bases remaining between them. Germline V gene data show CDR1 as SEHNR and CDR2 as FQNEAQ (reference sequence). Here the CDR3 reads CASSYRDVVYGYTF. The CDR3 bases are TGTGCCAGCAGCTACCGCGATGTGGTCTATGGCTACACCTTC.

The gene calls are TRBV19 and TRBJ2-5, with D unresolved. Germline values: CDR1 LNHDA, CDR2 SQIVND (reference sequence). CDR3 length: 13 amino acids. V was clipped by 5 bases and J by 3 bases, with 10 bases between them. The CDR3 nucleotides are TGTGCCAGTAGTCCCCGACACGAAGAGACCCAGTACTTC. Protein: CASSPRHEETQYF.

The chain is built from TRBV4-2 and TRBJ1-2; perhaps TRBD1 as D (5 bases). Germline CDR1 is LGHNA and CDR2 is YNFKEQ. V was clipped by 0 bases and J by 5 bases, with 16 bases between them. The length of the CDR3 is 16 residues. The CDR3: CASSQEGDSGGYGYTF. For the CDR3, the DNA is TGTGCCAGCAGCCAAGAGGGGGATTCGGGGGGTTATGGCTACACCTTC.

This clone was seen once. The rearrangement uses TRBV7-9 and TRBJ2-5; D call uncertain. Germline V gives CDR1 SEHNR, CDR2 FQNEAQ (reference sequence). The CDR3 totals 13 residues. Between the trimmed V and J ends, which lost 5 bases and 9 bases, there was a span of 16 bases. The CDR3 loop reads CASSPILGSAQYF. CDR3 in DNA: TGTGCCAGCAGCCCCATCCTAGGGTCGGCCCAGTACTTC.

This chain's CDR3 is CASSFGQGEAQYF. CDR3 coding DNA: TGCGCCAGCAGCTTTGGACAGGGGGAGGCCCAGTACTTC. J is TRBJ2-5 and V is TRBV5-1, with 10 positions matching TRBD1. V trimming: 2 bases; J trimming: 9 bases; junction bases outside the gene matches: 4. Germline lookup yields CDR1 SGHRS and CDR2 YFSETQ. The CDR3 consists of 13 residues.

In its sample, this clone was seen a few times. CDR3 amino acids: CASSQSGMGNQPQHF. DNA of the CDR3: TGTGCCAGCAGCCAGTCAGGAATGGGCAATCAGCCCCAGCATTTT. This chain connects TRBV11-3 to TRBJ1-5; no firm D call. The CDR3 totals 15 residues. Germline V gene sequence: CDR1 SGHNT, CDR2 YENEEA. V lost 5 bases, J lost 2 bases, and 13 bases lay in between. Variable domain in full (rest from reference TRBV11-3 and TRBJ1-5): EAGVVQSPRYKIIEKKQPVAFWCNPISGHNTLYWYLQNLGQGPELLIRYENEEAVDDSQLPKDRFSAERLKGVDSTLKIQPAELGDSAVYLCASSQSGMGNQPQHFGDGTRLSIL.

The J gene is TRBJ1-2, the V gene TRBV9; D perhaps matches TRBD1 (6 bases). Per the germline V gene, CDR1 is SGDLS and CDR2 is YYNGEE. The V end was cut by 3 bases, the J end by 8 bases, with 20 bases between. The CDR3 runs 15 residues. Here the CDR3 reads CASSASPQGMEGYTF. CDR3 coding DNA: TGTGCCAGCAGCGCCTCACCACAGGGAATGGAGGGCTACACCTTC.

This rearrangement joins TRBV29-1 to TRBJ1-5; no clear D gene. V was cut by 6 bases and J by 6 bases, with 12 bases left in between. Germline CDR1 reads SQVTM; CDR2 reads ANQGSEA. CDR3 size: 12 residues. The DNA of the CDR3 is TGCAGCGTCGGCCGGGTTGGTCAGCCCCAGCATTTT. Its protein is CSVGRVGQPQHF. The full variable domain, with the rest looked up from reference TRBV29-1 and TRBJ1-5, is SAVISQKPSRDICQRGTSLTIQCQVDSQVTMMFWYRQQPGQSLTLIATANQGSEATYESGFVIDKFPISRPNLTFSTLTVSNMSPEDSSIYLCSVGRVGQPQHFGDGTRLSIL.